This TCR beta chain was recorded in a study of CD8 T cell repertoires and HIV-1 epitope variants. Overall study: Controls included no peptide, Ebola AY9 epitope, and a CMV, EBV, flu pool.

Only in-frame clones appear in the TCRdb table, and some are missing; sequencing was by immunoSEQ multiplex PCR. Among tens of thousands of clones listed, more than 65% were seen once. With respect to this clone: The antigen is undetermined.

The length of the CDR3 is 14 residues. Germline CDR1 is MNHEY and CDR2 is SVGAGI. V was trimmed by 5 bases and J by 3 bases, leaving 11 bases between them. Study-level points and caveats: The TAALDMSHF plasma variant had no responses, unlike KF9 (five clonotypes) and HW9 (one). Most of the nine antigen-specific clonotypes appeared cross-reactive to autologous or escape variants.

The sequenced sample consisted of uncultured baseline CD8+ T cells from peripheral blood mononuclear cells (PBMCs). This sequence originates from a male donor with HIV. This chain links TRBV6-5 with TRBJ1-5; D call uncertain. The CDR3 DNA reads as TGTGCCAGCAGTCCCCAGTGGGTCAATCAGCCCCAGCATTTT. The encoded protein is CASSPQWVNQPQHF.